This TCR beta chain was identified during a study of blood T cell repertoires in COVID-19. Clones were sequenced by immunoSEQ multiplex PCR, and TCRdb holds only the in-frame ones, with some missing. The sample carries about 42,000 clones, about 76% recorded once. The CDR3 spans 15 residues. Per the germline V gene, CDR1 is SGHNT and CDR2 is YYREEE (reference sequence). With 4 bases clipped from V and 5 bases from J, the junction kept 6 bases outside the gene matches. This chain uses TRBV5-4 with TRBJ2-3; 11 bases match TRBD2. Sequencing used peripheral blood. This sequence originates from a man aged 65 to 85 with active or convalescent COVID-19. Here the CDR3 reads CASSVAGGRGDTQYF. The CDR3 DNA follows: TGTGCCAGCAGCGTAGCGGGGGGGCGGGGAGATACGCAGTATTTT.